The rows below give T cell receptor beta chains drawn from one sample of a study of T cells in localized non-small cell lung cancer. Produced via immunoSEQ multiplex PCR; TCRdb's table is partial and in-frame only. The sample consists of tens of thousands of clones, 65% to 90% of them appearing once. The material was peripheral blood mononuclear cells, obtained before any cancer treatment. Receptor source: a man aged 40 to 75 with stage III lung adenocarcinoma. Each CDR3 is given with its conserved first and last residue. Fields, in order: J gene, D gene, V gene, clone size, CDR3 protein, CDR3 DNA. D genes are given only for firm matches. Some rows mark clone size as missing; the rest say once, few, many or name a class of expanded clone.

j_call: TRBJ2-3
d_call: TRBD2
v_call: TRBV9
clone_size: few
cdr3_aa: CASSARSGGAADTQYF
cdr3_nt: TGTGCCAGCAGCGCCCGAAGCGGGGGGGCCGCAGATACGCAGTATTTT

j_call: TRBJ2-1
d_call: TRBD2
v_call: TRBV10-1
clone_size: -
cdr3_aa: CASSESSGPYNEQFF
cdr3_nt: TGCGCCAGCAGTGAGTCTAGCGGGCCCTACAATGAGCAGTTCTTC

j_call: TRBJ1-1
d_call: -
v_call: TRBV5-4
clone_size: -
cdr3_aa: CASSPSLDMNTEAFF
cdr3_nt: TGTGCCAGCAGCCCGTCCTTAGACATGAACACTGAAGCTTTCTTT

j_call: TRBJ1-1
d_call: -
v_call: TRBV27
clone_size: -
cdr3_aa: CASSLGGHTEAFF
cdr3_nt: TGTGCCAGCAGTTTAGGGGGGCACACTGAAGCTTTCTTT

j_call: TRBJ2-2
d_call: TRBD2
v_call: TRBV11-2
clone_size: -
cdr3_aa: CASSLDELAGATGELFF
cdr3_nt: TGTGCCAGCAGCTTAGACGAACTAGCGGGGGCCACCGGGGAGCTGTTTTTT

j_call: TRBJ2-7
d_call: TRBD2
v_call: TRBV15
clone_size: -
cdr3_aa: CATSRGHSSAGDEQYF
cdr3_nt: TGTGCCACCAGCAGAGGACATTCTAGCGCGGGAGACGAGCAGTACTTC

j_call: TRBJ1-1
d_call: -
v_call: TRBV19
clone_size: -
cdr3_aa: CASRQQPNTEAFF
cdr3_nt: TGTGCCAGCCGTCAACAGCCAAACACTGAAGCTTTCTTT

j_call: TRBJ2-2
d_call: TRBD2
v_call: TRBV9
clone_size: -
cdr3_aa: CASRGRENTGELFF
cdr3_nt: TGTGCCAGCAGGGGGAGGGAGAACACCGGGGAGCTGTTTTTT

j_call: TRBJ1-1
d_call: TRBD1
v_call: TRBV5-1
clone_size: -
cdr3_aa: CASSWGQGRPLNTEAFF
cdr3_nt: TGCGCCAGCAGCTGGGGACAGGGGCGTCCCCTGAACACTGAAGCTTTCTTT

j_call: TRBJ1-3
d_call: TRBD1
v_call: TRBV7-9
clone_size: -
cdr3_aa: CASSLRAGGDGNTIYF
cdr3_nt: TGTGCCAGCAGCTTGCGGGCAGGGGGCGATGGAAACACCATATATTTT

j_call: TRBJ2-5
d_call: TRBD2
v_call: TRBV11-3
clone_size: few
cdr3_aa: CASSTGGAGKTQYF
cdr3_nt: TGTGCCAGCAGCACCGGGGGGGCCGGAAAGACCCAGTACTTC

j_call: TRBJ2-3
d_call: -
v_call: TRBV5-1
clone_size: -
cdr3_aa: CASSLTGWTDTQYF
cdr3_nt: TGCGCCAGCAGCTTGACAGGGTGGACAGATACGCAGTATTTT

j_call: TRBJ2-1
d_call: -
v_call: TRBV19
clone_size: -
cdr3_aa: CASSPAYNEQFF
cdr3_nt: TGTGCCAGTAGTCCCGCTTACAATGAGCAGTTCTTC

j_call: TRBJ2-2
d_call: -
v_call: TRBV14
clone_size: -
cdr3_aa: CASRTEVNTGELFF
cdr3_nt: TGTGCCAGTCGAACCGAGGTTAACACCGGGGAGCTGTTTTTT

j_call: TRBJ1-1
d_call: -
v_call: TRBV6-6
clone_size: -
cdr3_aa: CASRVEGGNTEAFF
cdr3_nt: TGTGCCAGCAGAGTCGAGGGAGGGAACACTGAAGCTTTCTTT

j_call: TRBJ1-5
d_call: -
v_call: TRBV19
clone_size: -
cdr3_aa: CASSIGRRGNQPQHF
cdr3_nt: TGTGCCAGTAGTATAGGACGGCGGGGCAATCAGCCCCAGCATTTT

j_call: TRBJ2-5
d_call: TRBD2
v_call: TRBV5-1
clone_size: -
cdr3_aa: CASSRRRGGAEETQYF
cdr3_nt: TGCGCCAGCAGCCGGCGGCGGGGGGGGGCGGAAGAGACCCAGTACTTC

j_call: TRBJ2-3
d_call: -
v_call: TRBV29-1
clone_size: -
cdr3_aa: CSLRNSNGGWSTDTQYF
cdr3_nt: TGCAGCCTCCGAAATAGTAATGGGGGCTGGAGCACAGATACGCAGTATTTT

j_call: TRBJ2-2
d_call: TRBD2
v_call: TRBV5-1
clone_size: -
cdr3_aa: CASSLATSNTGELFF
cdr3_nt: TGCGCCAGCAGCTTGGCGACTAGCAACACCGGGGAGCTGTTTTTT

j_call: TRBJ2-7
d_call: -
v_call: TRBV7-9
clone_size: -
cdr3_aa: CASSLRGEPSYEQYF
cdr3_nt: TGTGCCAGCAGCTTACGGGGCGAACCCTCCTACGAGCAGTACTTC

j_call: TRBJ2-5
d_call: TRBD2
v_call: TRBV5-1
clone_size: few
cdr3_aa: CASSPGLAGGKKTQYF
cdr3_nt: TGCGCCAGCAGCCCCGGACTAGCGGGGGGGAAAAAAACCCAGTACTTC

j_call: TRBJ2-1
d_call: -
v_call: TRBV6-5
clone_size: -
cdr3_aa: CASSYTAPSYNEQFF
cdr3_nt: TGTGCCAGCAGTTATACCGCACCGAGTTACAATGAGCAGTTCTTC

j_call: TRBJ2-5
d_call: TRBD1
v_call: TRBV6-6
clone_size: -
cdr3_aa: CASSTGIDRARETQYF
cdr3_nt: TGTGCCAGCAGTACGGGGATTGACAGGGCGAGGGAGACCCAGTACTTC

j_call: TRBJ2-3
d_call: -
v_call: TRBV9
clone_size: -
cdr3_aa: CASSVRGIHTDTQYF
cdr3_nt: TGTGCCAGCAGCGTAAGAGGGATCCACACAGATACGCAGTATTTT

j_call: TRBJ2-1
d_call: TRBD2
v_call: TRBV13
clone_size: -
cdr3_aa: CASSYPSGGPGDNEQFF
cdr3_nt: TGTGCCAGCAGCTACCCTAGCGGGGGGCCTGGCGACAATGAGCAGTTCTTC

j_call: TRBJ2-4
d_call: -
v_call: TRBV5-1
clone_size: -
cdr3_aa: CASSDSGDIQYF
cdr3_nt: TGCGCCAGCAGTGATTCCGGTGACATTCAGTACTTC

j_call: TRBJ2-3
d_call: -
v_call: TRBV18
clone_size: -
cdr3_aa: CASSRSDTQYF
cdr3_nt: TGTGCCAGCTCACGATCAGATACGCAGTATTTT

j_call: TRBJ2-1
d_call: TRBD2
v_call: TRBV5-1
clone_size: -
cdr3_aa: CASSLDLAGGGEQFF
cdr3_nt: TGCGCCAGCAGCTTGGACCTAGCGGGGGGTGGTGAGCAGTTCTTC

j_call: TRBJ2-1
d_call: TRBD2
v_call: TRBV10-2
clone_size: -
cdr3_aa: CASRGTRTRDNEQFF
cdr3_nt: TGCGCCAGCAGAGGGACTAGAACCCGCGACAATGAGCAGTTCTTC

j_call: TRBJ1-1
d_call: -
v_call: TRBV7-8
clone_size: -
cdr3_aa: CASSFGQRGEAFF
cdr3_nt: TGTGCCAGCAGCTTTGGACAGAGGGGTGAAGCTTTCTTT

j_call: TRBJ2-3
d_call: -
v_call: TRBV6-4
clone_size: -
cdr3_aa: CASSDSSSTDTQYF
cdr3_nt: TGTGCCAGCAGTGACTCTTCTAGCACAGATACGCAGTATTTT

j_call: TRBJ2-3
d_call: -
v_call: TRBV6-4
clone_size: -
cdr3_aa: CASSDSGPGANEGTQYF
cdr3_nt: TGTGCCAGCAGTGACTCGGGGCCCGGAGCCAATGAAGGTACGCAGTATTTT

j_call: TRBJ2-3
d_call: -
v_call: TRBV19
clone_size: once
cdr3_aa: CASSIGAGYTDTQYF
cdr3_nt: TGTGCCAGTAGTATAGGGGCAGGGTACACAGATACGCAGTATTTT

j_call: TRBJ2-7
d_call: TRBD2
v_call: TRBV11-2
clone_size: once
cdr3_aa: CASSFRTSLIYEQYF
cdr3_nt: TGTGCCAGCAGCTTCAGGACTAGCCTTATTTACGAGCAGTACTTC

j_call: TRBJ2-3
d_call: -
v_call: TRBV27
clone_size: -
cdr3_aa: CASSREGASTDTQYF
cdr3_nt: TGTGCCAGCAGTAGAGAAGGTGCTAGCACAGATACGCAGTATTTT

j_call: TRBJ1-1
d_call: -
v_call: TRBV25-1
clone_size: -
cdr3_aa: CASSEWEGGNTEAFF
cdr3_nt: TGTGCCAGCAGTGAATGGGAGGGGGGGAACACTGAAGCTTTCTTT

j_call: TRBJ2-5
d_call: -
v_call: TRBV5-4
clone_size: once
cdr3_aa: CASSDQNGPGETQYF
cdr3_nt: TGTGCCAGCAGCGATCAAAATGGCCCAGGGGAGACCCAGTACTTC

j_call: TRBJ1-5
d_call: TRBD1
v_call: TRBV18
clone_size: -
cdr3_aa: CASSPSAGGNSNQPQHF
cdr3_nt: TGTGCCAGCTCACCGTCCGCAGGGGGTAATAGCAATCAGCCCCAGCATTTT

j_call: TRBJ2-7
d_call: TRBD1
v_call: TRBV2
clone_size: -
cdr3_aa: CASRGPGTGDSSKPYEQYF
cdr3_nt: TGTGCCAGCAGGGGGCCCGGGACAGGGGACTCCTCTAAACCCTACGAGCAGTACTTC

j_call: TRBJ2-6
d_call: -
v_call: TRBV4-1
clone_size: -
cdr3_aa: CASSRTGSGANVLTF
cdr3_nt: TGCGCCAGCAGCCGTACAGGGTCCGGGGCCAACGTCCTGACTTTC

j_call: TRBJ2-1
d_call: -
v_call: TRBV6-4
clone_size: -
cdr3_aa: CASSVETADPQFF
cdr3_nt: TGTGCCAGCAGTGTCGAGACAGCAGATCCGCAGTTCTTC

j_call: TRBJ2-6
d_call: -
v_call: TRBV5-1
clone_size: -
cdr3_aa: CASSWSRQVAGANVLTF
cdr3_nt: TGCGCCAGCAGCTGGTCCCGACAGGTGGCTGGGGCCAACGTCCTGACTTTC